A single sample gave rise to the 28 T cell receptor beta chains below, sequenced in a study of cytomegalovirus exposure and HLA in healthy donors. PCR used 60 Vbeta primers and 13 Jbeta primers. Method: immunoSEQ multiplex PCR; TCRdb's copy keeps in-frame clones and lacks some. The sample includes roughly 100,000 clones, over 70% seen only once; the top ten take roughly 3%. The sequenced sample consisted of PBMCs. These TCRs come from a female donor in good health and CMV-seronegative.

This rearrangement joins TRBV7-9 to TRBJ1-1; 9 bases agree with TRBD1. After removal of 1 base from V and 11 bases from J, the junction contained 14 bases not matched to a gene. CDR1 SEHNR and CDR2 FQNEAQ come from the germline V gene (reference sequence). The CDR3 has 16 amino acids. CDR3 coding DNA: TGTGCCAGCAGCTTAGTATCGAGGACAGGGGAGTTTATCGCTTTCTTT. Translating gives CASSLVSRTGEFIAFF.

The rearrangement links TRBV9 to TRBJ1-5; tentative D call: TRBD1 (6 bases). The CDR3 loop spans 15 amino acids. The germline CDR1 and CDR2 sequences are SGDLS and YYNGEE. The ends were cut back, 0 bases at V and 2 bases at J, with 9 bases in the middle. CDR3 sequence reads: CASSVGPGGNQPQHF. The CDR3 region has the DNA TGTGCCAGCAGCGTAGGTCCAGGGGGCAATCAGCCCCAGCATTTT.

The chain uses TRBV11-3 and TRBJ2-1; TRBD2 agrees at 10 bases. Trimming cost V 5 bases and J 2 bases; bases outside gene matches: 15. The V gene's germline CDR1 is SGHNT and CDR2 YENEEA. The CDR3 runs to 19 residues. The CDR3 DNA sequence: TGTGCCAGCAGCCCAGGGAGCGTATGGGGGACTAGCGCCTACAATGAGCAGTTCTTC. It yields the protein CASSPGSVWGTSAYNEQFF.

The rearrangement uses TRBV5-4 and TRBJ2-1; 7 bases agree with TRBD2. J was trimmed by 6 bases and V by 6 bases; bases with no gene match: 15. Per the germline V gene, CDR1 is SGHNT and CDR2 is YYREEE (reference sequence). This CDR3 region has 16 residues. Here the CDR3 DNA reads TGTGCCAGCAAGGAGTTTCACCTAGCGGCCCTCAATGAGCAGTTCTTC. Translation: CASKEFHLAALNEQFF.

About this clone itself: A read error may account for a junction end that differs from germline. The J gene is TRBJ1-1, the V gene TRBV9; D perhaps matches TRBD1 (6 bases). The CDR3 is 16 amino acids. Germline V gene sequence: CDR1 SGDLS, CDR2 YYNGEE. CDR3: CASSPTPMSWDTEAFF. The CDR3 region has the DNA TGTGCCAGCAGCCCCACCCCCATGAGCTGGGACACTGAAGCTTTTTTT.

The rearrangement links TRBV6-1 to TRBJ2-7, with D unresolved. CDR3 size: 12 residues. V was clipped by 4 bases and J by 5 bases, with 9 bases between them. The V gene's germline CDR1 is MNHNS and CDR2 SASEGT. This chain's CDR3 is CASSVDINEQYF. For the CDR3, the DNA is TGTGCCAGCAGTGTAGACATAAACGAGCAGTACTTC.

This clone has a single count. V usage is TRBV5-8 and J usage is TRBJ2-2, with D perhaps matching TRBD2 (5 bases). The V end lost 4 bases, the J end lost 4 bases, and 14 bases lay between the germline ends. CDR1 and CDR2 from the germline V gene are SGHTS and YDEGEE. The CDR3 loop spans 15 amino acids. CDR3 amino acids: CASSPGRIRTGELFF. The CDR3 nucleotides are TGTGCCAGCAGCCCGGGAAGGATCCGCACCGGGGAGCTGTTTTTT.

The rearrangement links TRBV7-9 to TRBJ1-1; 7 bases line up with TRBD1. Germline-derived CDR1 and CDR2 are SEHNR and FQNEAQ (reference sequence). CDR3 length: 15 amino acids. The V gene end was trimmed by 5 bases and the J gene end by 0 bases; junction bases not matched to a gene: 6. The chain's CDR3 is CASSLRQGVNTEAFF. The CDR3 coding sequence is TGTGCCAGCAGCCTCCGCCAGGGGGTGAACACTGAAGCTTTCTTT.

The chain recombines TRBV6-6 with TRBJ2-7; D is perhaps TRBD1 (6 bases). CDR1 is MNHNY and CDR2 is SVGAGI in the germline V gene (reference sequence). Trimming left V 4 bases short and J 4 bases short, with 14 bases between. The CDR3 has 14 residues. CDR3 DNA: TGTGCCAGCAGTTTAGAGGGGACAAGATACGAGCAGTACTTC. Translating it yields CASSLEGTRYEQYF.

This clone was detected only once. The chain couples TRBV25-1 to TRBJ1-1, with 9 bases that match TRBD1. Germline trimming cut 4 bases from V and 5 bases from J; bases unmatched to any gene: 5. The CDR3 covers 14 residues. CDR1 and CDR2 (germline): MGHDK, SYGVNS. In DNA, the CDR3 is TGTGCCAGCAGTGTCGGGACAGGGTATACTGAAGCTTTCTTT. Translation: CASSVGTGYTEAFF.

The CDR3 DNA reads as TGTGCCAGCAAACCAGACAGGGTTAACACCGGGGAGCTGTTTTTT. It encodes CASKPDRVNTGELFF. This rearrangement joins TRBV6-1 to TRBJ2-2; 7 nucleotides align to TRBD1. The junction had 7 bases not matched to a gene; V was cut back by 7 bases and J by 2 bases. The germline V gene encodes CDR1 MNHNS and CDR2 SASEGT. The CDR3 is 15 residues long.

The CDR3 here is CASSLSRDVTDTQYF. The CDR3 DNA is TGTGCCAGCAGCTTGTCGCGGGACGTCACAGATACGCAGTATTTT. J is TRBJ2-3 and V is TRBV7-2; possibly TRBD2 for D (6 bases). In germline, CDR1 is SGHTA, CDR2 FQGNSA. Trimming took off 3 bases at V and 2 bases at J, with 12 bases between the two ends. The CDR3 is made up of 15 amino acids.

This chain uses TRBV7-2 with TRBJ1-1; perhaps TRBD1 as D (5 bases). CDR3 length equals 14 residues. With 7 bases removed from V and 3 bases from J, the gap between germline ends came to 15 bases. Germline V gives CDR1 SGHTA, CDR2 FQGNSA. The DNA of the CDR3 is TGTGCCAGCATCCACTCGGGGGTCCACACTGAAGCTTTCTTT. Translated: CASIHSGVHTEAFF.

The chain is built from TRBV5-5 and TRBJ2-7; TRBD2 agrees at 7 bases. CDR1 and CDR2 (germline): SGHKS, YYEKEE (reference sequence). The CDR3 totals 15 residues. V lost 0 bases to trimming and J lost 1 base; unmatched junction nucleotides: 4. The chain's CDR3 is CASSLGLADSYEQYF. For the CDR3, the DNA is TGTGCCAGCAGCTTGGGCCTAGCGGATTCCTACGAGCAGTACTTC.

The gene calls are TRBV27 and TRBJ1-2; D not resolved. Trimming cost V 4 bases and J 4 bases, with 4 bases left between them. Per germline, CDR1 MNHEY and CDR2 SMNVEV (reference sequence). There are 11 residues in the CDR3. In DNA form, the CDR3 reads TGTGCCAGCAGTTCGGGCTATGGCTACACCTTC. This gives the protein CASSSGYGYTF.

CDR3 region: CASSLSGSYNEQFF. The CDR3 DNA is TGTGCCAGCAGCCTAAGTGGCTCCTACAATGAGCAGTTCTTC. The rearrangement joins TRBV5-4 to TRBJ2-1; unclear D gene. Trimming pared 4 bases from V and 0 bases from J, leaving 8 bases between. The CDR3 loop spans 14 amino acids. From germline, CDR1 is SGHNT and CDR2 YYREEE (reference sequence).

The chain links TRBV7-2 to TRBJ2-1, with a weak D call TRBD2 (6 bases). Between the trimmed V and J ends, which lost 3 bases and 0 bases, there was a span of 18 bases. The CDR3 extends over 18 amino acids. Germline V gene lookup returns CDR1 SGHTA and CDR2 FQGNSA. The CDR3 spells CASSFRSTSGSSYNEQFF. CDR3 bases: TGTGCCAGCAGCTTTAGGTCGACTAGTGGTAGCTCCTACAATGAGCAGTTCTTC. The whole variable domain, remainder taken from reference TRBV7-2 and TRBJ2-1, is GAGVSQSPSNKVTEKGKDVELRCDPISGHTALYWYRQSLGQGLEFLIYFQGNSAPDKSGLPSDRFSAERTGGSVSTLTIQRTQQEDSAVYLCASSFRSTSGSSYNEQFFGPGTRLTVL.

In DNA form, the CDR3 reads TGTGCCAGCAGTGCCGGACAGGGGAGGGGTCCCGGGGAGCTGTTTTTT. Residues: CASSAGQGRGPGELFF. The chain couples TRBV2 to TRBJ2-2; TRBD1 matches 9 bases. This CDR3 has 16 amino acids. V gave up 4 bases and J gave up 6 bases; unmatched junction bases: 9. CDR1 and CDR2 from the germline V gene are SNHLY and FYNNEI.

This clone was detected once. The junction departs from the called germline gene at one end, perhaps through a read error. The chain uses TRBV6-6 and TRBJ1-3; 7 bases line up with TRBD1. The CDR3 has 13 amino acids. Germline CDR1 is MNHNY and CDR2 is SVGAGI (reference sequence). The CDR3 sequence: CASRIQGRNAIYF. CDR3 sequence (DNA): TGTGCCAGCAGGATACAGGGGAGAAACGCCATATATTTT.

The V gene is TRBV15, the J gene TRBJ1-2; 7 bases line up with TRBD1. With 6 bases clipped from V and 3 bases from J, the junction kept 4 bases outside the gene matches. This CDR3 comprises 13 residues. Germline CDR1 and CDR2: LNHNV and YYDKDF (reference sequence). The CDR3 DNA reads as TGTGCCACCAGACAGGGGAAGGACTATGGCTACACCTTC. Translated: CATRQGKDYGYTF.

This chain uses TRBV7-9 with TRBJ2-3; 8 bases map to TRBD2. Germline V CDR1 and CDR2: SEHNR, FQNEAQ (reference sequence). The trim removed 7 bases at V and 0 bases at J, leaving 12 bases unmatched. The CDR3 has 17 residues. Written as DNA, the CDR3 is TGTGCCAGCACCCCGGACCCGGGGGGGTATAGCACAGATACGCAGTATTTT. It yields the protein CASTPDPGGYSTDTQYF. The full variable domain, in which reference TRBV7-9 and TRBJ2-3 provide the parts outside the CDR3, is DTGVSQNPRHKITKRGQNVTFRCDPISEHNRLYWYRQTLGQGPEFLTYFQNEAQLEKSRLLSDRFSAERPKGSFSTLEIQRTEQGDSAMYLCASTPDPGGYSTDTQYFGPGTRLTVL.

This clone has only a few counts. The rearrangement uses TRBV29-1 and TRBJ2-1; TRBD1 agrees at 8 bases. Per the germline V gene, CDR1 is SQVTM and CDR2 is ANQGSEA. With V trimmed by 8 bases and J by 7 bases, 7 bases remained unmatched. The length of the CDR3 is 12 residues. The DNA of the CDR3 is TGCAGCTCCCGGACAGGGTATAATGAGCAGTTCTTC. The encoded protein is CSSRTGYNEQFF.

DNA of the CDR3: TGCGCCAGCAGCCCGGGGGGGGGAGGCAATCAGCCCCAGCATTTT. This sequence encodes CASSPGGGGNQPQHF. This rearrangement joins TRBV5-1 to TRBJ1-5; D might be TRBD1 (5 bases). CDR1 is SGHRS and CDR2 is YFSETQ in the germline V gene. Trimming cost V 4 bases and J 2 bases, with 13 bases left between them. The CDR3 covers 15 residues.

In nucleotides, the CDR3 is TGTGCCATCAGCGATGAACATACTGAAGCTTTCTTT. Its translation: CAISDEHTEAFF. This chain joins TRBV10-3 and TRBJ1-1; D is undetermined. The V gene lost 6 bases and the J gene lost 5 bases, with 10 bases spanning the gap. The CDR3 has 12 residues. Per germline, CDR1 ENHRY and CDR2 SYGVKD.

The chain is built from TRBV7-2 and TRBJ1-3, with 10 bases aligning to TRBD1. The germline gives CDR1 SGHTA, CDR2 FQGNSA. The CDR3 has 15 amino acids. Losses at the gene ends were 1 base for V and 6 bases for J; bases not matched to a gene: 3. The CDR3 nucleotides are TGTGCCAGCAGCTTAGGGGGGACAGGGGTAAACACCATATATTTT. Amino acids: CASSLGGTGVNTIYF.

This clone was seen a single time. The V call is TRBV19, the J call TRBJ2-5; 8 bases map to TRBD1. The V segment lost 4 bases and the J segment 5 bases; nucleotides outside the gene matches: 12. The CDR3 totals 16 residues. In germline, CDR1 is LNHDA, CDR2 SQIVND (reference sequence). CDR3 DNA: TGTGCCAGTAGTACGAGGCGGACAGGGAACGGTGAGACCCAGTACTTC. This translates into CASSTRRTGNGETQYF.

This clone appeared a few times. V gene TRBV7-8 combines with J gene TRBJ2-2; 8 nucleotides line up with TRBD1. Per the germline V gene, CDR1 is SGHVS and CDR2 is FQNEAQ. J gave up 1 base and V 5 bases, and 6 bases lay outside the gene matches. The CDR3 contains 16 residues. The CDR3 loop is CASSPRTGLNTGELFF. The CDR3 nucleotides are TGTGCCAGCAGCCCAAGGACAGGGCTGAACACCGGGGAGCTGTTTTTT.

J is TRBJ1-2 and V is TRBV28; tentatively, D is TRBD1 (5 bases). Germline CDR1 and CDR2: MDHEN and SYDVKM. V was pared by 3 bases and J by 8 bases, with 13 bases between. The CDR3 contains 13 residues. DNA of the CDR3: TGTGCCAGCAGTTTTACAGGACGAAGCGGCTACACCTTC. Protein product: CASSFTGRSGYTF.